This T cell receptor beta chain is drawn from a study of T cell responses to AZD1222 COVID-19 vaccine. Findings of the study overall: Only 5 or 6 people who got AZD1222 tested seropositive at baseline. The sample set comprised mostly white British donors with more females, and clonal diversity was possibly underestimated. After the peak T cell response, and only then, were repertoires sampled. Spike-wide coverage was observed for vaccine-associated CD4 TCRs, with dominant responses at 160-218 and 743-854.

About this clone: Its specificity is not known.

CDR1 is MDHEN and CDR2 is SYDVKM in the germline V gene. This CDR3 has 16 residues. V shed 2 bases and J 6 bases; nucleotides not matched to a gene: 8. Sequencing was performed with immunoSEQ multiplex PCR; in TCRdb, only in-frame clones are kept and a portion is missing. The repertoire includes tens of thousands of clones, 85% to 90% of them detected once, and 7% to 8.5% sits in the top ten. Source: peripheral blood, taken 28 days after the second AZD1222 dose. The sequence came from an adult who received the AZD1222 COVID-19 vaccine. The chain has TRBV28 and TRBJ1-5; 9 bases match TRBD1. The DNA of the CDR3 is TGTGCCAGCAGTTTAGTACAGGGGGCGCTGATTCAGCCCCAGCATTTT. It is translated as CASSLVQGALIQPQHF.